This T cell receptor beta chain was retrieved from a study of CD8+ T cells in alopecia areata. Study-wide background: Severity was scored as percentage of affected scalp area in treated patients.

V dropped 2 bases and J dropped 0 bases, with 2 bases sitting between them. The CDR3 has 14 residues. The germline CDR1 and CDR2 sequences are LNHDA and SQIVND (reference sequence). Treatment defined: oral pan-JAK inhibitor, 5-10 mg twice daily. RNA extraction was followed by reverse transcription into cDNA, which acted as the sequencing template. Clones were sequenced by immunoSEQ multiplex PCR, and TCRdb holds only the in-frame ones, with some missing. The repertoire consists of nearly 95,000 clones, with around 71% occurring once and the leading ten covering approximately 15%. The study, taken as a whole, reports: Scalp and blood retained many expanded lesional clones during tofacitinib. Within the top 100, expanded CD8+ clones significantly decreased with tofacitinib, as did scalp clonality. Alopecia totalis/universalis scalp especially showed more expanded CD8+ clones than normal scalp.

A note on this clone: Antigen specificity is unknown.

The chain links TRBV19 to TRBJ2-6; D call uncertain. The receptor was derived from a human donor with alopecia areata. Specimen: CD8+ T cells sorted from blood, collected at week 44, from a patient treated with tofacitinib. In DNA form, the CDR3 reads TGTGCCAGTAGTATAAGCTCTGGGGCCAACGTCCTGACTTTC. Its translation is CASSISSGANVLTF.